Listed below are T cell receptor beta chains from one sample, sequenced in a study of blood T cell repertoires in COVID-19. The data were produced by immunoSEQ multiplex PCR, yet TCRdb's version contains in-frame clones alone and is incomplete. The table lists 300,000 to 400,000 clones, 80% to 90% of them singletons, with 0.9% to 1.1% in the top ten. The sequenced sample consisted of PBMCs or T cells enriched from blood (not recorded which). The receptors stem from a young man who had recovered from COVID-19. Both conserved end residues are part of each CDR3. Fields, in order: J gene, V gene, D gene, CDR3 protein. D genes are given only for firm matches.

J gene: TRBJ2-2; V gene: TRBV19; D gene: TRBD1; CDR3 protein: CASKSDRVNTGELFF
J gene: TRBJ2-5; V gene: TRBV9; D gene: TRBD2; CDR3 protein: CASSPREGRIGTQYF
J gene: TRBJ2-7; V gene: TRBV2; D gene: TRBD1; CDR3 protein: CASSEQGGTYEQYF
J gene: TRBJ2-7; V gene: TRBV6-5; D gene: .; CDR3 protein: CASRQGATYEQYF
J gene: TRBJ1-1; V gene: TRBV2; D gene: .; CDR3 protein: CASSDGVNTEAFF
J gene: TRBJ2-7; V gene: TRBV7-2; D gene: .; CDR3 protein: CASSLAGSSYEQYF
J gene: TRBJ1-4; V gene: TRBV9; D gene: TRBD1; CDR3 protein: CASRVTGGNNEKLFF
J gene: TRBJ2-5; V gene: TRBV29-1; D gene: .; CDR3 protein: CSVEDSGQETQYF
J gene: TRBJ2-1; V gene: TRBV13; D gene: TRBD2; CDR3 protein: CASSLGLGGDAYNEQFF
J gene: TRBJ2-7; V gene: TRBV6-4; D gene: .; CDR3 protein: CASSDSRGNEQYF
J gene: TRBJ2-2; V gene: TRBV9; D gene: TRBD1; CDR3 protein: CASSVRGTAPIGELFF
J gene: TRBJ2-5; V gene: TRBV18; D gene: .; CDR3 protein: CASLRTVQETQYF
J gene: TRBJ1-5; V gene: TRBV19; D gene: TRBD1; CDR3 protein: CASSAPGQGSDQPQHF